The entry below describes one T cell receptor beta chain. This sample is drawn from a study of response to subunit inactivated influenza vaccine. TCRdb re-analysed the RT-PCR reads in MiXCR, keeping a single row per CDR3 protein. The sample carries approximately 500,000 distinct CDR3 sequences, around a quarter recorded once. Germline V gene sequence: CDR1 LGHDT, CDR2 YNNKEL (reference sequence). The CDR3 contains 13 residues. V dropped 3 bases and J dropped 5 bases, with 10 bases sitting between them. These records were also assigned to another study, of T cells expressing NK-cell markers. That work contributes: In generating TCR beta cDNA, 5'RACE template switching with UMIs was used. Repertoires of TCR beta were obtained from T cells sorted as CD3+CD56+NKG2C+, CD3+CD56+NKG2C- and CD3+CD56-NKG2C+. The dominant NKG2C+ clonotypes represented about 1.0-7.5% of CD8+ T cells in six or seven donors. Once again these clonotypes came out on top in the CD3+CD56-NKG2C+ fraction of a handful of donors.

The sequence was collected from a man aged 50 to 60 who received an inactivated influenza vaccine. This specimen was CD4+ T cells sorted from PBMCs, taken about 11 days after vaccination. This chain uses TRBV3-1 with TRBJ1-1; D is possibly TRBD1 (5 bases). CDR3 sequence: CASSQGTWTEAFF. DNA of the CDR3: TGTGCCAGCAGCCAGGGGACCTGGACTGAAGCTTTCTTT. Full variable domain (rest looked up from reference TRBV3-1 and TRBJ1-1): DTAVSQTPKYLVTQMGNDKSIKCEQNLGHDTMYWYKQDSKKFLKIMFSYNNKELIINETVPNRFSPKSPDKAHLNLHINSLELGDSAVYFCASSQGTWTEAFFGQGTRLTVV.